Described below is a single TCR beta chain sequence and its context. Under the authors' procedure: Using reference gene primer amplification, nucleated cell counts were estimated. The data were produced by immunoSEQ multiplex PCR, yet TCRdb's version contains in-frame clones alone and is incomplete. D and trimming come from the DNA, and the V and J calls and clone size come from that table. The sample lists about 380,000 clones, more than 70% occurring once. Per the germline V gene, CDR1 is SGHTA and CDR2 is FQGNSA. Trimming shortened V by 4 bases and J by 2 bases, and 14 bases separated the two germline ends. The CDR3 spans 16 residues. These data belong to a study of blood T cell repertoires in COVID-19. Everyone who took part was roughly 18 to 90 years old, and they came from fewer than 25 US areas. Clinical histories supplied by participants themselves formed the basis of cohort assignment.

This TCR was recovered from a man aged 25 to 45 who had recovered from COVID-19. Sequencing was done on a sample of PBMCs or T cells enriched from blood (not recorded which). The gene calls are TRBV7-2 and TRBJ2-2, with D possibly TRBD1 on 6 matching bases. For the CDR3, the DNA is TGTGCCAGCAGCTCCTCGGGACACACCAACACCGGGGAGCTGTTTTTT. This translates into CASSSSGHTNTGELFF.